The text below deals with one T cell receptor beta chain. Its antigen remains unknown. CDR3 length equals 15 residues. Germline V lookup: CDR1 SGHAT, CDR2 FQNNGV. The V gene end was trimmed by 0 bases and the J gene end by 8 bases; junction bases not matched to a gene: 4. This record comes from a study of cytomegalovirus exposure and HLA in healthy donors. Study-level results: A prior analysis recorded that most TCR beta V segments were productive about 87% or about 30% of the time. Investigators reported 164 TCR beta chains as tied to cytomegalovirus. Other equally common chains were less clonally expanded than HLA-associated TCR beta chains, a later analysis showed.

Amplification used 60 Vbeta primers and 13 Jbeta primers. This table comes from immunoSEQ multiplex PCR, and its TCRdb copy is limited to in-frame clones, with some not included. The sample comprises roughly 70,000 clones, 65% to 70% of which are singletons, and less than 15% rests with the top ten. V and J are TRBV11-2 and TRBJ1-6, with 7 bases lining up with TRBD1. Sequencing input: PBMCs. This TCR was recovered from a male donor in good health and CMV-seropositive. In DNA form, the CDR3 reads TGTGCCAGCAGCTTAGATTCAGGGGGTTATTCACCCCTCCACTTT. Protein: CASSLDSGGYSPLHF.